This T cell receptor (beta chain) was sequenced during a study of T-cell memory formation after mild COVID-19. Points from the study as a whole: The finding that pre-infection memory included some responding clones suggested that cross-reactive memory joined. Contracting clones from day 15 to 85 showed balanced CD4/CD8; later expanders favored CD4+.

TCRdb re-derived calls from the 5' RACE reads in MiXCR, one entry per CDR3 protein. Among around 320,000 distinct CDR3 sequences listed, 28% were seen once. As for this clonotype: Its antigen is as yet unknown.

Sequences were obtained from PBMCs or a T cell subset sorted from them (not recorded which). This clonotype originated in an adult woman who had mild COVID-19 (a few samples of this study predate the infection). Cell type and time point are not known.

The CDR3 sequence is CATKRGEWSNEQFF. As DNA, the CDR3 is TGTGCCACTAAAAGAGGGGAGTGGAGCAATGAGCAGTTCTTC. The chain has TRBV12-3 or TRBV12-4 and TRBJ2-1; tentatively, D is TRBD1 or TRBD2 (5 bases each). The V and J ends lost 10 bases and 6 bases respectively, with 19 bases between them. This CDR3 is built from 14 residues.